This T cell receptor beta chain was profiled in a study of blood T cell repertoires in COVID-19. TCRdb keeps only in-frame clones here, not all; method: immunoSEQ multiplex PCR. The profile covers about 94,000 clones, with roughly 80% appearing a single time and 15% to 20% taken by the ten largest. This CDR3 contains 16 residues. Unmatched junction bases numbered 6, after V lost 4 bases and J lost 1 base. The germline CDR1 and CDR2 sequences are SGHVS and FQNEAQ. The TCR sequence derives from a human donor in a cohort sampled during active COVID-19. V usage is TRBV7-8 and J usage is TRBJ2-3, with 9 bases that match TRBD2. The specimen was peripheral blood. CDR3 protein: CASSSTRTSGTDTQYF. CDR3 coding DNA: TGTGCCAGCAGCTCCACCAGGACTAGCGGCACAGATACGCAGTATTTT. The full variable domain, its missing parts supplied by reference TRBV7-8 and TRBJ2-3, is GAGVSQSPRYKVAKRGQDVALRCDPISGHVSLFWYQQALGQGPEFLTYFQNEAQLDKSGLPSDRFFAERPEGSVSTLKIQRTQQEDSAVYLCASSSTRTSGTDTQYFGPGTRLTVL.